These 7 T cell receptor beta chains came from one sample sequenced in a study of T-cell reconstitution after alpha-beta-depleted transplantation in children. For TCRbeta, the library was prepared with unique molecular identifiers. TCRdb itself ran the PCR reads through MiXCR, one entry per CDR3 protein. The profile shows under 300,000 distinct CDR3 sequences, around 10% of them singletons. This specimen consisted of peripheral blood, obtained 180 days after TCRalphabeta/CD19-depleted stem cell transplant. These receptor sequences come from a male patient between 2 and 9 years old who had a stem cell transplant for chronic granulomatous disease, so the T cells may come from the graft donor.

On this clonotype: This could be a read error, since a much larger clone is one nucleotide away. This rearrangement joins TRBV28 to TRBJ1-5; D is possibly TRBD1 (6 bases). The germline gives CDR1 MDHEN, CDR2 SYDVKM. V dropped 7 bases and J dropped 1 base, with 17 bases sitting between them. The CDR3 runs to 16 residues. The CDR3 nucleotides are TGTGCCAGCATTTTCGGGTGGGGGCAGAGCAATCAGCCCCAGCATTTT. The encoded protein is CASIFGWGQSNQPQHF.

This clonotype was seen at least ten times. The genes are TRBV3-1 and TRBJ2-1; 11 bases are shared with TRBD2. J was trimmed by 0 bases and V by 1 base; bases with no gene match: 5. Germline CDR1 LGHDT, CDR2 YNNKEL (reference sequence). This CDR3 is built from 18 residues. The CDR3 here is CASSQGGLAESSYNEQFF. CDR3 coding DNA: TGTGCCAGCAGCCAAGGGGGACTAGCGGAAAGCTCCTACAATGAGCAGTTCTTC.

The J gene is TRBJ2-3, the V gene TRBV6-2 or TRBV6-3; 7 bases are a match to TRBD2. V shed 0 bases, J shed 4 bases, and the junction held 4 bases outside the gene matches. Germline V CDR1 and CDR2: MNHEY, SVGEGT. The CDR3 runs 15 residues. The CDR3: CASSYSNGLADTQYF. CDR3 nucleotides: TGTGCCAGCAGTTACTCGAACGGACTAGCAGATACGCAGTATTTT.

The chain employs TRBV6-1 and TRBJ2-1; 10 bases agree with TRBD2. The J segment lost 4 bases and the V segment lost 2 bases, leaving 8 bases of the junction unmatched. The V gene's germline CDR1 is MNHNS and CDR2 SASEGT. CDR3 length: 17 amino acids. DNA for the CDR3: TGTGCCAGCAGTGAAAGGTATAGCGGGAGGATTTACAATGAGCAGTTCTTC. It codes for CASSERYSGRIYNEQFF.

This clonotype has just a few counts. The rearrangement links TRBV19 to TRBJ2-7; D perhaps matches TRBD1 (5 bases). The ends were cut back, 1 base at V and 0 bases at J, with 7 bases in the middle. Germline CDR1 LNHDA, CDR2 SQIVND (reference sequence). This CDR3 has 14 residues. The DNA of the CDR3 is TGTGCCAGTAGTATAGGGACATCCTCCTACGAGCAGTACTTC. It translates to CASSIGTSSYEQYF.

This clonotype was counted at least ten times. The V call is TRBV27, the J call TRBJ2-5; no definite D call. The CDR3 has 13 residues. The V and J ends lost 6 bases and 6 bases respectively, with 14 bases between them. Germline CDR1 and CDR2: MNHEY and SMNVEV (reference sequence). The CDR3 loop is CASRTTRAKTQYF. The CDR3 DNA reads TGTGCCAGCAGGACAACACGGGCAAAGACCCAGTACTTC.

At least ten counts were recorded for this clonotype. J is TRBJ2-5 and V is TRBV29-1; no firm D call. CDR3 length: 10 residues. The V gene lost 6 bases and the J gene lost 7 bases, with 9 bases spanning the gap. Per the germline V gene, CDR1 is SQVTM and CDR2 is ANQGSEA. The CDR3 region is CSVWVGTQYF. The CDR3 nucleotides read TGCAGCGTATGGGTTGGGACCCAGTACTTC.